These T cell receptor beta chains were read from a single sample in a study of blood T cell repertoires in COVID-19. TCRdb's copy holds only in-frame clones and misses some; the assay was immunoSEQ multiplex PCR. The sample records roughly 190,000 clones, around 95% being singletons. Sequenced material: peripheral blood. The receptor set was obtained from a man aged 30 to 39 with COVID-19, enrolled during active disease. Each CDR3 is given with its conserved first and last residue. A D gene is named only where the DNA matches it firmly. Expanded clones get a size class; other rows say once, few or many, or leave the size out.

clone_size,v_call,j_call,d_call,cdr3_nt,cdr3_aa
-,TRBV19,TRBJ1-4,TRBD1,TGTGCCAGTAGTCCTTGGGGGACAGGTCTTGTAAAACTGTTTTTT,CASSPWGTGLVKLFF
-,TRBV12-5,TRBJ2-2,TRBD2,TGTGCTAGTGGGACAGCGGGGTTGGAGCTGTTTTTT,CASGTAGLELFF
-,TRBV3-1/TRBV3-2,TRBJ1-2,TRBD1,TGTGCCAGCAGCCAAGCGGGGACAGGGGAGAGGTTTGGCTACACCTTC,CASSQAGTGERFGYTF
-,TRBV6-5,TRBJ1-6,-,TGTGCCAGCAATGGGGGGGATTCACCCCTCCACTTT,CASNGGDSPLHF
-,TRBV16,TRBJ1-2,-,TGTGCCAGCAGCCCGATGGGGCTAAAAGGGGACTATGGCTACACCTTC,CASSPMGLKGDYGYTF
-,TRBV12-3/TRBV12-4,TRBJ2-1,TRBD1,TGTGCCAGCAATCTACAAGGGGGCGGTGAGCAGTTCTTC,CASNLQGGGEQFF
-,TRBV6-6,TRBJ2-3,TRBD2,TGTGCCAGCAGTCGCAGATCACTAGCGGGGGGCCGTCTGGGCACAGATACGCAGTATTTT,CASSRRSLAGGRLGTDTQYF
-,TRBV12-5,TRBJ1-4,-,TGTGCTAGTGGTTTGTTGACCGACTCACCTAATGAAAAACTGTTTTTT,CASGLLTDSPNEKLFF
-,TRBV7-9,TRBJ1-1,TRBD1,TGTGCCAGCAGCTGGGACAGCTGGAACACTGAAGCTTTCTTT,CASSWDSWNTEAFF
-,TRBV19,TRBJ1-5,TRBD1,TGTGCCAGTAGTACTGACAGGGCAGATCAGCCCCAGCATTTT,CASSTDRADQPQHF
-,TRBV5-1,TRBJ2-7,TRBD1,TGCGCCAGCAGCTTCGGGACAGGGGGCAACGAGCAGTACTTC,CASSFGTGGNEQYF
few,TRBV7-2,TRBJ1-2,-,TGTGCCAGCAGCTTAGCACAGGGAAGGCATGGCTACACCTTC,CASSLAQGRHGYTF
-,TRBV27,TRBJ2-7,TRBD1,TGTGCCAGCAGTTTATCGGGACAGTCCTCCTACGAGCAGTACTTC,CASSLSGQSSYEQYF
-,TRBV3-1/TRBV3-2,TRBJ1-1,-,TGTGCCAGCAGCCAAGATGAGGGGAACACTGAAGCTTTCTTT,CASSQDEGNTEAFF
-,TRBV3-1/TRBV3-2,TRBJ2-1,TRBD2,TGTGCCAGCAGCCCCAGCGGGGGGGCAAACAATGAGCAGTTCTTC,CASSPSGGANNEQFF
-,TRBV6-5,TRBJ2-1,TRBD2,TGTGCCAGCAGCCCCACTAGCGGGGCCCACAATGAGCAGTTCTTC,CASSPTSGAHNEQFF
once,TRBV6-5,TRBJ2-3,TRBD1,TGTGCCAGCACAGGAGACAGGGCCACAGATACGCAGTATTTT,CASTGDRATDTQYF
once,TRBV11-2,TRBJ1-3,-,TGTGCCAGCAGCGAGGGACTAACTTTGGATGGAAACACCATATATTTT,CASSEGLTLDGNTIYF
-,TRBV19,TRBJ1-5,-,TGTGCCAGTAGGGAGTTAATCGGCAATCAGCCCCAGCATTTT,CASRELIGNQPQHF
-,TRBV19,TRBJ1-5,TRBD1,TGTGCCAGTAGTCCCCTTGGACAGGGTGCAGAGCCCCAGCATTTT,CASSPLGQGAEPQHF
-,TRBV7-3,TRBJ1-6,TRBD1,TGTGCCAGCAGCCGGGACAGTAGTAATTCACCCCTCCACTTT,CASSRDSSNSPLHF
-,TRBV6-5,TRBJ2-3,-,TGTGCCAGCATCCGTTCGGCAGGGAACACAGATACGCAGTATTTT,CASIRSAGNTDTQYF
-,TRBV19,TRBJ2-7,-,TGTGCCAGTAGTATAGCAGGGGCGTCCTACGAGCAGTACTTC,CASSIAGASYEQYF
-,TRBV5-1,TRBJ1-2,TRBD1,TGCGCCAGCAGCAGGGACAGGGACTATGGCTACACCTTC,CASSRDRDYGYTF
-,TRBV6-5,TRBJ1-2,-,TGTGCCAGCAGTTTACAGGGCCAGACTATCCGTGGCTACACCTTC,CASSLQGQTIRGYTF
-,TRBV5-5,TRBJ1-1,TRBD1,TGTGCCAGCAGCCAGGACAGGGTTGACCGTATGAACACTGAAGCTTTCTTT,CASSQDRVDRMNTEAFF